Included here is one T cell receptor (beta chain) sequence, with context. The sample comes from a study of T cell responses to AZD1222 COVID-19 vaccine. Some clones are missing from TCRdb's copy, which holds only in-frame ones; the method was immunoSEQ multiplex PCR. This sample has more than 150,000 clones, with approximately 94% found just once. The V gene's germline CDR1 is LNHNV and CDR2 YYDKDF (reference sequence). V lost 1 base and J lost 2, with 20 bases in between. CDR3 length: 18 amino acids. This chain connects TRBV15 to TRBJ1-1, with a tentative D call TRBD1 (6 bases). Sample: peripheral blood, taken 28 days after the second AZD1222 dose. The clonotype was recovered from an adult who received the AZD1222 COVID-19 vaccine. CDR3 bases: TGTGCCACCAGCAGAGGAGTTCAAGGGCGGGGGGCCAACACTGAAGCTTTCTTT. Protein: CATSRGVQGRGANTEAFF. Looking up the rest from reference TRBV15 and TRBJ1-1 gives the full variable domain: DAMVIQNPRYQVTQFGKPVTLSCSQTLNHNVMYWYQQKSSQAPKLLFHYYDKDFNNEADTPDNFQSRRPNTSFCFLDIRSPGLGDTAMYLCATSRGVQGRGANTEAFFGQGTRLTVV.